A single sample is the source of the 9 T cell receptor beta chains below, sequenced in a study of naive and memory T cell subsets. Reverse transcription of blood and skin TCR RNA was primed at alpha and beta constant regions. TCRdb independently ran MiXCR on the 5' RACE reads; one entry per CDR3 protein. Of about 26,000 distinct CDR3 sequences listed, 20% to 25% are singletons. Whole blood, 2 to 2.5 ml, came from adult healthy volunteers. The receptors shown here come from a female donor in good health.

This clonotype was recorded at least ten times. The chain recombines TRBV29-1 with TRBJ2-3; unclear D gene. V was shortened by 4 bases and J by 0 bases, with 2 bases between the two germline ends. The germline V gene has CDR1 SQVTM and CDR2 ANQGSEA. CDR3 length: 11 residues. In DNA form, the CDR3 reads TGCAGCGTTGCCAGCACAGATACGCAGTATTTT. Translating it yields CSVASTDTQYF.

In DNA form, the CDR3 reads TGTGCCAGCAGCTTGAGGGAGTATGAGCAGTTCTTC. Translated, it gives CASSLREYEQFF. The gene calls are TRBV7-9 and TRBJ2-1, with D perhaps matching TRBD2 (5 bases). Trimming removed 3 bases at V and 8 bases at J, with 8 bases between. Germline loops: CDR1 SEHNR, CDR2 FQNEAQ (reference sequence). CDR3 length equals 12 residues.

This clonotype was observed a few times. The gene calls are TRBV27 and TRBJ1-4; D ambiguous. Germline CDR1 and CDR2: MNHEY and SMNVEV (reference sequence). This CDR3 region has 13 residues. V was trimmed by 6 bases and J by 10 bases, leaving 15 bases between them. CDR3 sequence reads: CASRLGRGGKLFF. CDR3 DNA sequence: TGTGCCAGCAGACTCGGGAGAGGAGGAAAACTGTTTTTT.

V and J are TRBV7-9 and TRBJ1-1; tentative D call: TRBD1 (6 bases). Germline CDR1 SEHNR, CDR2 FQNEAQ (reference sequence). Trimming took off 3 bases at V and 1 base at J, with 9 bases between the two ends. CDR3 length: 14 amino acids. The CDR3 spells CASSFGQTNTEAFF. DNA for the CDR3: TGTGCCAGCAGCTTCGGACAGACGAACACTGAAGCTTTCTTT. Drawing the rest from reference TRBV7-9 and TRBJ1-1, the complete variable domain is DTGVSQNPRHKITKRGQNVTFRCDPISEHNRLYWYRQTLGQGPEFLTYFQNEAQLEKSRLLSDRFSAERPKGSFSTLEIQRTEQGDSAMYLCASSFGQTNTEAFFGQGTRLTVV.

This clonotype qualifies as medium-sized (0.01 to 0.1%). CDR3 coding DNA: TGTGCCAGCAGTGGACTAGCGGGGGGGCCAGATACGCAGTATTTT. Translated, it gives CASSGLAGGPDTQYF. The chain employs TRBV6-1 and TRBJ2-3; TRBD2 agrees at 14 bases. CDR3 length: 15 amino acids. After removal of 4 bases from V and 4 bases from J, the junction contained 1 base not matched to a gene. Germline V gene data show CDR1 as MNHNS and CDR2 as SASEGT.

This clonotype was counted many times. The rearrangement uses TRBV5-1 and TRBJ2-1; D is ambiguous. Germline V gene lookup returns CDR1 SGHRS and CDR2 YFSETQ. Trimming removed 3 bases at V and 1 base at J, with 14 bases between. The CDR3 has 16 residues. In nucleotides, the CDR3 is TGCGCCAGCAGCTATCTTGGCGGCCAATCCTACAATGAGCAGTTCTTC. Translating it yields CASSYLGGQSYNEQFF.

The chain employs TRBV20-1 and TRBJ2-3, with 7 bases that match TRBD2. Unmatched junction bases numbered 4, after V lost 0 bases and J lost 4 bases. The CDR3 spans 14 residues. Germline V gene lookup returns CDR1 DFQATT and CDR2 SNEGSKA (reference sequence). In nucleotides, the CDR3 is TGCAGTGCTAGAGACCCCCGGGGGGCAGATACGCAGTATTTT. This gives the protein CSARDPRGADTQYF.

The table lists this clonotype with many counts. The CDR3 region is CAFSGSNYNEQFF. The CDR3 DNA reads TGTGCCTTTAGCGGGAGTAATTACAATGAGCAGTTCTTC. The chain carries TRBV30 and TRBJ2-1; 9 nucleotides align to TRBD2. Germline values: CDR1 GTSNPN, CDR2 SVGIG (reference sequence). J was trimmed by 4 bases and V by 7 bases; bases with no gene match: 5. The CDR3 consists of 13 residues.

This clonotype has a single count. This chain links TRBV5-1 with TRBJ2-3; 13 bases are shared with TRBD2. The V segment lost 0 bases and the J segment 3 bases; nucleotides outside the gene matches: 4. Germline CDR1 SGHRS, CDR2 YFSETQ. The CDR3 covers 17 residues. CDR3 coding DNA: TGCGCCAGCAGCTTGGTTAAACTAGCGGGAGGGACAGATACGCAGTATTTT. Its protein product is CASSLVKLAGGTDTQYF.